This paragraph reports one T cell receptor (beta chain). Its antigen is unknown. Germline V gives CDR1 LNHDA, CDR2 SQIVND (reference sequence). The CDR3 has 18 residues. The germline V and J ends were trimmed by 7 bases and 0 bases, with 22 bases remaining between them. Per the original data handling: After removing out-of-frame reads, under 2.5 million distinct TCRbeta sequences remained. TCRdb's table, derived via immunoSEQ multiplex PCR, lists solely in-frame clones and lacks some. D and trimming were read from the DNA, whereas the V and J calls and clone size are those reported in that table. The sample gives 38,000 or so clones, roughly 77% of which show up once; approximately 0.8% is in the top ten. The sort gate was single viable CD3+CD4+CD8-CD45RO+ cells for memory CD4+ T cells. This specimen belongs to a study of memory CD4+ T cells and cytomegalovirus serostatus. The study's findings and limits: CMV serostatus prediction reached median AUC approximately 0.95, or 0.91 with US-trained model. Suggested: most of the CMV-linked TCR signature lies in CD4+ memory cells. Each of approximately 73 CMV-associated TCRbeta sequences occurred in one to five individuals.

The sequence was obtained from an adult in good health and CMV-seronegative. The chain employs TRBV19 and TRBJ1-5; no reliable D call. The material sequenced was memory CD4+ T cells from blood. CDR3 bases: TGTGCCAGTAATTTCGCGACGGTTGACCGCCTTAGCAATCAGCCCCAGCATTTT. This codes for CASNFATVDRLSNQPQHF.